This is a list of T cell receptor beta chains from one sample in a study of pediatric ulcerative colitis. The assay was immunoSEQ multiplex PCR, and TCRdb's table has in-frame clones only and misses some. The sample shows roughly 18,000 clones, approximately 73% of them seen only once. The sample consisted of gut tissue. These receptors were collected from a boy younger than 18 with moderate ulcerative colitis. Each CDR3 is given with its conserved first and last residue. The D gene is left open where the match is weak. Size is omitted from some rows. Given values are once, few, many or a class for expanded clones.

d_call	v_call	j_call	clone_size	cdr3_aa	cdr3_nt
TRBD1	TRBV5-6	TRBJ1-5	-	CASSFRQGARSNQPQHF	TGTGCCAGCAGCTTCCGGCAGGGGGCTCGTAGCAATCAGCCCCAGCATTTT
TRBD2	TRBV19	TRBJ2-1	-	CASGGGPGLAGGPPFF	TGTGCCAGTGGGGGGGGTCCGGGACTAGCGGGAGGGCCCCCGTTCTTC
-	TRBV28	TRBJ1-6	-	CASSLTRYNSPLHF	TGTGCCAGCAGTTTAACCCGATATAATTCACCCCTCCACTTT
-	TRBV28	TRBJ2-7	once	CASSLPGPNYEQYF	TGTGCCAGCAGTTTACCGGGACCTAACTACGAGCAGTACTTC
-	TRBV28	TRBJ1-1	-	CASPPGTGMNTEAFF	TGTGCCAGCCCACCCGGGACTGGTATGAACACTGAAGCTTTCTTT
-	TRBV11-2	TRBJ1-1	once	CASSFGTDSEAFF	TGTGCCAGCAGCTTCGGGACGGACAGTGAAGCTTTCTTT
-	TRBV6-4	TRBJ1-6	once	CASSDAEDSPLHF	TGTGCCAGCAGTGACGCAGAGGATTCACCCCTCCACTTT
-	TRBV4-1	TRBJ1-3	-	CASSLEGVSGNTIYF	TGCGCCAGCAGCCTAGAAGGGGTTTCCGGAAACACCATATATTTT
-	TRBV11-2	TRBJ2-3	-	CASRLTGSTRTDTQYF	TGTGCCAGCAGGTTAACAGGTAGCACCCGCACAGATACGCAGTATTTT
-	TRBV29-1	TRBJ1-1	medium-sized	CSVNTEAFF	TGCAGCGTGAACACTGAAGCTTTCTTT
-	TRBV19	TRBJ2-1	-	CASSTFSDGEGIDEQFF	TGTGCCAGTAGTACCTTCTCTGACGGGGAAGGGATTGATGAGCAGTTCTTC
-	TRBV12-5	TRBJ2-5	-	CASSLPGGQETQYF	TGTGCTAGTAGCTTACCGGGCGGACAAGAGACCCAGTACTTC
-	TRBV9	TRBJ2-1	-	CASRPHSGAESEQFF	TGTGCCAGCAGACCTCATAGCGGAGCGGAAAGTGAGCAGTTCTTC
-	TRBV5-4	TRBJ2-7	-	CASSLDGGYEQYF	TGTGCCAGCAGCTTGGATGGGGGTTACGAGCAGTACTTC
-	TRBV15	TRBJ2-2	-	CATSRAVNTGELFF	TGTGCCACCAGCAGAGCGGTAAACACCGGGGAGCTGTTTTTT
TRBD1	TRBV6-5	TRBJ2-7	few	CASIRTGGAYEQYF	TGTGCCAGCATTAGGACAGGGGGCGCCTACGAGCAGTACTTC
-	TRBV19	TRBJ1-1	-	CASSIGGFDTEAFF	TGTGCCAGTAGCATTGGGGGCTTCGACACTGAAGCTTTCTTT
-	TRBV6-5	TRBJ1-2	-	CASSRTPRIKGYTF	TGTGCCAGCAGCCGGACCCCCAGAATAAAAGGCTACACCTTC
-	TRBV6-1	TRBJ1-2	-	CASKAGTGGHGYTF	TGTGCCAGCAAGGCGGGCACAGGAGGCCATGGCTACACCTTC
-	TRBV27	TRBJ1-2	-	CASSLSRTGLGGYTF	TGTGCCAGCAGTTTATCGAGAACAGGGTTAGGAGGCTACACCTTC
-	TRBV19	TRBJ2-1	-	CASSITRQTNNEQFF	TGTGCCAGTAGTATCACCCGGCAAACTAACAATGAGCAGTTCTTC
-	TRBV9	TRBJ1-1	-	CASSPPGTEAFF	TGTGCCAGCAGCCCCCCGGGCACTGAAGCTTTCTTT
TRBD2	TRBV7-2	TRBJ2-7	-	CASSSGLAMGEQYF	TGTGCCAGCAGCTCCGGACTAGCGATGGGGGAGCAGTACTTC
-	TRBV27	TRBJ2-4	-	CASAFLGRAKNIQYF	TGTGCCAGCGCATTTCTGGGGAGAGCCAAAAACATTCAGTACTTC
TRBD1	TRBV4-2	TRBJ2-7	-	CASSQVRTGSYEQYF	TGTGCCAGCAGCCAAGTTCGGACAGGCTCCTACGAGCAGTACTTC
-	TRBV6-5	TRBJ2-7	-	CASKGQGSYEQYF	TGTGCCAGCAAGGGCCAGGGGAGTTACGAGCAGTACTTC
-	TRBV27	TRBJ1-1	-	CASSFRVGAIATEAFF	TGTGCCAGCAGTTTTAGGGTGGGTGCCATAGCCACTGAAGCTTTCTTT
TRBD2	TRBV7-2	TRBJ2-7	once	CASSLLAERYEQYF	TGTGCCAGCAGCTTACTAGCGGAGCGCTACGAGCAGTACTTC
-	TRBV30	TRBJ2-3	-	CAWSVLSGLSTDTQYF	TGTGCCTGGAGTGTACTTTCGGGGCTAAGCACAGATACGCAGTATTTT
TRBD1	TRBV10-2	TRBJ1-6	medium-sized	CASSEETGSWTSPLHF	TGCGCCAGCAGTGAGGAGACAGGGTCATGGACATCACCCCTCCACTTT
-	TRBV19	TRBJ1-5	few	CASSRGNHNQPQHF	TGTGCCAGTAGTAGAGGGAACCACAATCAGCCCCAGCATTTT
-	TRBV9	TRBJ2-7	-	CASSVAVSSYEQYF	TGTGCCAGCAGCGTAGCGGTGAGCTCCTACGAGCAGTACTTC
-	TRBV9	TRBJ1-2	-	CASSTYAGGYTF	TGTGCCAGCAGCACGTACGCGGGTGGCTACACCTTC
-	TRBV5-1	TRBJ2-7	-	CASSPIGGKSSYEQYF	TGCGCCAGCAGCCCGATCGGCGGGAAGAGCTCCTACGAGCAGTACTTC
-	TRBV7-9	TRBJ2-7	-	CASSRTSRGALYEQYF	TGTGCCAGCAGCCGCACCTCCCGGGGGGCCCTTTACGAGCAGTACTTC